The next 8 T cell receptor beta chains were all read from a single sample in a study of blood T cell repertoires in COVID-19. Generated by immunoSEQ multiplex PCR, the TCRdb table keeps only in-frame clones and is missing some. Of approximately 300,000 clones in the sample, about 83% were seen once. The specimen was peripheral blood. Receptor source: a woman in her forties or fifties with acute or convalescent COVID-19.

The V gene is TRBV9, the J gene TRBJ2-3; 7 bases match TRBD2. CDR3 length: 16 amino acids. The germline gives CDR1 SGDLS, CDR2 YYNGEE. The V gene end was trimmed by 4 bases and the J gene end by 0 bases; junction bases not matched to a gene: 8. CDR3 protein: CASSFWAGASTDTQYF. The DNA for the CDR3 is TGTGCCAGCAGCTTCTGGGCGGGAGCTAGCACAGATACGCAGTATTTT.

The chain links TRBV27 to TRBJ1-5; maybe TRBD1 (6 bases). Trimming removed 5 bases from V and 6 bases from J, with 8 bases in between. The germline V gene encodes CDR1 MNHEY and CDR2 SMNVEV (reference sequence). The CDR3 runs to 12 residues. Here the CDR3 DNA reads TGTGCCAGCAGTCCCAGGGGTCAGCCCCAGCATTTT. Protein: CASSPRGQPQHF.

The V and J genes are TRBV6-1 and TRBJ2-6; 9 bases are shared with TRBD1. The CDR3 has 17 amino acids. Trimming at V came to 4 bases and at J to 0 bases, leaving 4 bases not matched to a gene. Germline CDR1 and CDR2: MNHNS and SASEGT. CDR3 DNA sequence: TGTGCCAGCAGTGGGGACAGGGAAATCTCTGGGGCCAACGTCCTGACTTTC. It codes for CASSGDREISGANVLTF.

The chain carries TRBV18 and TRBJ1-1; no clear D gene. Per the germline V gene, CDR1 is KGHSH and CDR2 is LQKENI. Trimming took 3 bases from V and 1 from J, leaving 18 bases between them. The CDR3 has 17 amino acids. For the CDR3, the DNA is TGTGCCAGCTCACCTCCCATTGCAGGCGGAGGGAACACTGAAGCTTTCTTT. Protein: CASSPPIAGGGNTEAFF.

This chain connects TRBV9 to TRBJ2-2, with unresolved D. The V gene lost 0 bases and the J gene lost 6 bases, with 9 bases spanning the gap. Germline V CDR1 and CDR2: SGDLS, YYNGEE. The CDR3 is 14 residues long. The CDR3 sequence: CASSVATSSGELFF. CDR3 nucleotide sequence: TGTGCCAGCAGCGTAGCTACGAGTTCCGGGGAGCTGTTTTTT.

The V gene is TRBV6-5, the J gene TRBJ1-2; 7 bases are a match to TRBD1. The CDR3 runs 15 residues. CDR1 is MNHEY and CDR2 is SVGAGI in the germline V gene. V shed 0 bases, J shed 7 bases, and the junction held 8 bases outside the gene matches. The CDR3 DNA is TGTGCCAGCAGTTACTCGAGGGGGCGTTCAGCTGGCTACACCTTC. Amino acids: CASSYSRGRSAGYTF.

This chain links TRBV29-1 with TRBJ1-2; D is perhaps TRBD1 (6 bases). Trimming cost V 1 base and J 8 bases, with 14 bases left between them. There are 13 residues in the CDR3. Germline lookup yields CDR1 SQVTM and CDR2 ANQGSEA. CDR3 sequence (DNA): TGCAGCGTTGAAGCTACAGGGACGGGAGGCTACACCTTC. Its protein product is CSVEATGTGGYTF.

V usage is TRBV3-1 (or the pseudogene TRBV3-2) and J usage is TRBJ1-4; 11 nucleotides line up with TRBD1. CDR3 length equals 14 residues. Germline-derived CDR1 and CDR2 are LGHDT and YNNKEL (reference sequence). J lost 8 bases, V lost 5 bases, and 4 bases had no gene match. The CDR3 spells CASSSRDRGEKLFF. The CDR3 DNA is TGTGCCAGCAGCTCCCGGGACAGGGGGGAAAAACTGTTTTTT.